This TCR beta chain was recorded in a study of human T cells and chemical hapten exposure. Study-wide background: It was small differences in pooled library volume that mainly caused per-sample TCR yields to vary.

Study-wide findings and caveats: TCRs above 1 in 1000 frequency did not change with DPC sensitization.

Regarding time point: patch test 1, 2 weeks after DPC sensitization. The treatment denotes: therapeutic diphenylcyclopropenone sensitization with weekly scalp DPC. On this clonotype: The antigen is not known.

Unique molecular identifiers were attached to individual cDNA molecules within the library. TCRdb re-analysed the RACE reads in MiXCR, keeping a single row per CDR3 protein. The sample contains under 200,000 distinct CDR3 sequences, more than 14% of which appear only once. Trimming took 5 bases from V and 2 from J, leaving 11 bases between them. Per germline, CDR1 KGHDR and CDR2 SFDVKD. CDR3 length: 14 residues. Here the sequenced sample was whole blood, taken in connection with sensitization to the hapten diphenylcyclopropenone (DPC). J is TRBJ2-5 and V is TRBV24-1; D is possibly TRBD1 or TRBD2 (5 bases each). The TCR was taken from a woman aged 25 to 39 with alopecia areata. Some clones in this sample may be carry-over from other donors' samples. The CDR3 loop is CATSGPGRQETQYF. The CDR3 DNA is TGTGCCACCAGTGGGCCGGGACGGCAAGAGACCCAGTACTTC.